This T cell receptor (beta chain) was found in a study of T cells in Graves' hyperthyroidism and ophthalmopathy. General study findings and limits: Researchers report that a 13 V-J model separated ophthalmopathy from stable hyperthyroidism. Most thyroid clonotypes expanded above 0.001 appeared in blood too. The model forecast ophthalmopathy, anticipating it by a median about 6.5 months before onset.

Of note for this clonotype: The antigen remains unidentified.

The TCR beta CDR3 regions underwent amplification using RNA transcripts as the source. RT-PCR in the first round (using the HTBI primer set) targeted the TCR CDR3. TCRdb re-called the multiplex PCR reads with MiXCR, one entry per CDR3 protein. The table records about 350,000 distinct CDR3 sequences, 15% to 20% of them present only once. Trimming pared 3 bases from V and 4 bases from J, leaving 12 bases between. The CDR3 totals 14 residues. CDR1 and CDR2 from the germline V gene are SGHTA and FQGNSA. It was uncontrolled infection, other autoimmune disease, pregnancy or lactation that excluded patients.

The chain is built from TRBV7-2 and TRBJ2-5; possibly TRBD2 for D (5 bases). Sequencing input: blood. The sequence was obtained from a woman aged 35 to 49 with Graves' ophthalmopathy. Here the CDR3 DNA reads TGTGCCAGCAGCTTGCTGGCTAGCAGAGAGACCCAGTACTTC. Protein: CASSLLASRETQYF.